Shown below are 19 T cell receptor beta chains from a single sample sequenced in a study of T cell repertoires in cytomegalovirus infection. TCRdb re-analysed the reads in MiXCR, keeping a single row per CDR3 protein. The data contain around 740,000 distinct CDR3 sequences, 35% to 40% of them singletons. Input material: PBMCs. The receptor set was obtained from a human donor in good health (CMV status not recorded). Some clones in this sample may be carry-over from other donors' samples.

In DNA form, the CDR3 reads TGTGCCAGCAGCCAAGGTTCGGATTCACCCCTCCACTTT. This gives the protein CASSQGSDSPLHF. J is TRBJ1-6 and V is TRBV3-1; no definite D call. The CDR3 is 13 amino acids. Germline CDR1 and CDR2: LGHDT and YNNKEL (reference sequence). Trimming pared 1 base from V and 8 bases from J, leaving 6 bases between.

This sequence joins TRBV7-8 and TRBJ2-7; 11 nucleotides line up with TRBD1. Trimming at V came to 5 bases and at J to 2 bases, leaving 5 bases not matched to a gene. Per the germline V gene, CDR1 is SGHVS and CDR2 is FQNEAQ. The CDR3 totals 15 residues. As DNA, the CDR3 is TGTGCCAGCAGCCAACCGGGACAGGGGGCCTACGAGCAGTACTTC. This translates into CASSQPGQGAYEQYF.

The table lists this clonotype with a few counts. The chain uses TRBV11-2 and TRBJ2-3, with 9 bases fitting TRBD2. CDR3 length: 17 amino acids. The J segment lost 1 base and the V segment lost 1 base, leaving 6 bases of the junction unmatched. CDR1 is SGHAT and CDR2 is FQNNGV in the germline V gene. The CDR3 is CASSLVPRGGGTDTQYF. In DNA, the CDR3 is TGTGCCAGCAGCTTAGTTCCGCGGGGGGGCGGCACAGATACGCAGTATTTT.

CDR3 DNA: TGTGCCAGCAGCTTAATTTTGGGGGGGGTTGCAAACAATGAGCAGTTCTTC. This sequence encodes CASSLILGGVANNEQFF. The V and J genes are TRBV7-8 and TRBJ2-1; 7 nucleotides match TRBD2. Losses at the gene ends were 2 bases for V and 5 bases for J; bases not matched to a gene: 12. The CDR3 extends over 17 amino acids. Germline lookup yields CDR1 SGHVS and CDR2 FQNEAQ.

This clonotype was seen at least ten times. The J gene is TRBJ1-1, the V gene TRBV7-3; D is uncertain. V gave up 5 bases and J gave up 3 bases, with 13 bases separating them. The CDR3 loop spans 14 amino acids. Germline values: CDR1 SGHTA, CDR2 FQGTGA. CDR3 sequence (DNA): TGTGCCAGCAGCCTGGGAGGGAGGGACACTGAAGCTTTCTTT. Translated, it gives CASSLGGRDTEAFF.

The CDR3 DNA follows: TGTGCCAGCAGCACTCCCGGGACAGGGAAAGGCGAGCAGTACTTC. Encoded protein: CASSTPGTGKGEQYF. The V call is TRBV28, the J call TRBJ2-7; 9 bases align to TRBD1. In germline, CDR1 is MDHEN, CDR2 SYDVKM. The CDR3 covers 15 residues. After removal of 6 bases from V and 6 bases from J, the junction contained 12 bases not matched to a gene.

The chain recombines TRBV4-2 with TRBJ1-5; maybe TRBD1 (5 bases). With 0 bases removed from V and 3 bases from J, the gap between germline ends came to 12 bases. CDR3 size: 16 residues. CDR1 LGHNA and CDR2 YNFKEQ come from the germline V gene. The CDR3 is CASSQEQGVSNQPQHF. CDR3 in DNA: TGTGCCAGCAGCCAAGAGCAGGGCGTCTCCAATCAGCCCCAGCATTTT.

This chain links TRBV12-3 or TRBV12-4 with TRBJ1-1, with a tentative D call TRBD1 (5 bases). The CDR3 contains 14 residues. V lost 2 bases to trimming and J lost 5 bases, with 12 bases between them. The CDR3 loop is CASSLLEGKTEAFF. In nucleotides, the CDR3 is TGTGCCAGCAGTTTATTGGAGGGGAAGACTGAAGCTTTCTTT.

This clonotype occurred many times. The chain employs TRBV15 and TRBJ1-1; D not certain. This CDR3 has 14 amino acids. Germline V gene sequence: CDR1 LNHNV, CDR2 YYDKDF (reference sequence). V was trimmed by 1 base and J by 1 base, leaving 7 bases between them. The CDR3 sequence is CATSRGGENTEAFF. In nucleotides, the CDR3 is TGTGCCACCAGCAGAGGAGGAGAGAACACTGAAGCTTTCTTT.

The V and J genes are TRBV5-1 and TRBJ1-5; D remains unclear. The V and J ends lost 4 bases and 2 bases respectively, with 10 bases between them. CDR3 length: 14 residues. Germline CDR1 and CDR2: SGHRS and YFSETQ. DNA for the CDR3: TGCGCCAGCAGCCTCGACGGAGGCAATCAGCCCCAGCATTTT. Protein sequence: CASSLDGGNQPQHF.

The V and J genes are TRBV13 and TRBJ2-1, with D perhaps matching TRBD2 (6 bases). The germline V and J ends were trimmed by 5 bases and 8 bases, with 31 bases remaining between them. This CDR3 is 19 amino acids long. Germline CDR1 PRHDT, CDR2 FYEKMQ (reference sequence). This chain's CDR3 is CASSPAEWIAPDGRHEQFF. DNA for the CDR3: TGTGCCAGCAGCCCAGCAGAGTGGATAGCGCCCGATGGGAGGCATGAGCAGTTCTTC. Variable domain in full (rest from reference TRBV13 and TRBJ2-1): AAGVIQSPRHLIKEKRETATLKCYPIPRHDTVYWYQQGPGQDPQFLISFYEKMQSDKGSIPDRFSAQQFSDYHSELNMSSLELGDSALYFCASSPAEWIAPDGRHEQFFGPGTRLTVL.

This clonotype was recorded a few times. The J gene is TRBJ1-1, the V gene TRBV12-3 or TRBV12-4; 8 bases fit TRBD1. This CDR3 region has 12 residues. The V and J ends lost 6 bases and 8 bases, in that order; junction bases with no gene match: 5. The CDR3 sequence: CASSLNRGEAFF. In DNA, the CDR3 is TGTGCCAGCAGCCTAAACAGGGGGGAAGCTTTCTTT.

There are a few counts of this clonotype. This sequence joins TRBV25-1 and TRBJ2-6; tentative D call: TRBD2 (5 bases). V was pared by 5 bases and J by 2 bases, with 7 bases between. This CDR3 has 14 amino acids. CDR1 is MGHDK, CDR2 SYGVNS, per germline. The CDR3 here is CASSTGTGANVLTF. CDR3 bases: TGTGCCAGCAGTACCGGGACTGGGGCCAACGTCCTGACTTTC.

This clonotype was recorded many times. The chain links TRBV7-2 to TRBJ2-5; either TRBD1 or TRBD2 may fit D (5 bases each). V was cut by 5 bases and J by 2 bases, with 12 bases left in between. The germline CDR1 and CDR2 sequences are SGHTA and FQGNSA. The CDR3 consists of 14 residues. CDR3 protein: CASSPGRRQETQYF. The DNA of the CDR3 is TGTGCCAGCAGCCCGGGACGGAGGCAAGAGACCCAGTACTTC. Complete variable domain (other parts from reference TRBV7-2 and TRBJ2-5): GAGVSQSPSNKVTEKGKDVELRCDPISGHTALYWYRQSLGQGLEFLIYFQGNSAPDKSGLPSDRFSAERTGGSVSTLTIQRTQQEDSAVYLCASSPGRRQETQYFGPGTRLLVL.

CDR3 nucleotide sequence: TGCAGTGCTCGGACTAGCGGGGTAAACACCGGGGAGCTGTTTTTT. Its translation: CSARTSGVNTGELFF. The chain has TRBV20-1 and TRBJ2-2; TRBD2 agrees at 12 bases. V dropped 5 bases and J dropped 2; count of bases not matched to a gene: 3. Per the germline V gene, CDR1 is DFQATT and CDR2 is SNEGSKA (reference sequence). This CDR3 has 15 residues.

This clonotype was counted only a few times. The chain is built from TRBV6-8 and TRBJ2-5; D might be TRBD1 or TRBD2, each matching 5 bases. The V and J ends lost 7 bases and 4 bases respectively, with 19 bases between them. This CDR3 region has 15 residues. Germline lookup yields CDR1 MNHGY and CDR2 SAAAGT. This chain's CDR3 is CASTPPGRTLETQYF. CDR3 nucleotide sequence: TGTGCCAGCACCCCCCCGGGACGGACTCTAGAGACCCAGTACTTC.

The J gene is TRBJ2-2, the V gene TRBV10-3, with D possibly TRBD2 on 6 matching bases. Germline V lookup: CDR1 ENHRY, CDR2 SYGVKD. The length of the CDR3 is 18 residues. The germline V and J ends were trimmed by 1 base and 3 bases, with 18 bases remaining between them. CDR3 sequence: CAISELKKIASDTGELFF. CDR3 coding DNA: TGTGCCATCAGTGAGTTGAAAAAGATTGCTAGCGACACCGGGGAGCTGTTTTTT.

This clonotype was recorded at least ten times. The chain couples TRBV28 to TRBJ2-6; D remains ambiguous. Germline CDR1 is MDHEN and CDR2 is SYDVKM. Trimming shortened V by 8 bases and J by 2 bases, and 4 bases separated the two germline ends. CDR3 length equals 12 residues. The CDR3, as DNA: TGTGCCAGCCGGGCTGGGGCCAACGTCCTGACTTTC. Its translation is CASRAGANVLTF. Looking up the rest from reference TRBV28 and TRBJ2-6 gives the full variable domain: DVKVTQSSRYLVKRTGEKVFLECVQDMDHENMFWYRQDPGLGLRLIYFSYDVKMKEKGDIPEGYSVSREKKERFSLILESASTNQTSMYLCASRAGANVLTFGAGSRLTVL.

The rearrangement joins TRBV3-1 to TRBJ2-3, with TRBD2 identical over 14 bases. With 4 bases clipped from V and 3 bases from J, the junction kept 6 bases outside the gene matches. This CDR3 region has 17 residues. The germline V gene has CDR1 LGHDT and CDR2 YNNKEL (reference sequence). Written as DNA, the CDR3 is TGTGCCAGCAGCCGATGGGGACTAGCGGGAGTTACAGATACGCAGTATTTT. Translating it yields CASSRWGLAGVTDTQYF.